Presented here are 9 T cell receptor beta chains from one specimen sequenced in a study of regulatory T cells in long-lasting Graves disease. To make TCR beta libraries, researchers used iRepertoire HTBI primers and Arm-PCR of CDR3 regions. MiXCR, applied by TCRdb to the multiplex PCR reads, yields one record per CDR3 protein. This table has a few hundred thousand distinct CDR3 sequences, roughly 19% appearing once. Time point denoted: newly diagnosed GD, antithyroid drugs for less than 3 months. Extracted RNA from PBMCs served as the source of the TCR library. The same data also contributed to another study, on T cells in Graves' hyperthyroidism and ophthalmopathy.

The sequenced sample was peripheral blood mononuclear cells (PBMCs), obtained at new diagnosis, from a patient treated with antithyroid drugs. These receptors came from a woman aged 30 to 39 with Graves disease.

This clonotype appeared many times. The chain uses TRBV10-3 and TRBJ1-1; unclear D gene. Between the trimmed V and J ends, which lost 4 bases and 3 bases, there was a span of 9 bases. Germline V gives CDR1 ENHRY, CDR2 SYGVKD. There are 13 residues in the CDR3. The CDR3 coding sequence is TGTGCCATCAGTGTGGCGGGAGACACTGAAGCTTTCTTT. Translating it yields CAISVAGDTEAFF.

This clonotype was picked up many times. The rearrangement links TRBV28 to TRBJ1-5, with no clear D. Germline-derived CDR1 and CDR2 are MDHEN and SYDVKM. This CDR3 has 12 residues. V was shortened by 6 bases and J by 4 bases, with 7 bases between the two germline ends. The CDR3, as DNA: TGTGCCAGCAGGTCGGGTAATCAGCCCCAGCATTTT. Translating gives CASRSGNQPQHF.

The chain has TRBV5-1 and TRBJ2-5; no definite D call. CDR1 and CDR2 (germline): SGHRS, YFSETQ. Trimming cost V 3 bases and J 0 bases, with 0 bases left between them. The CDR3 contains 11 residues. CDR3 bases: TGCGCCAGCAGCTACCAAGAGACCCAGTACTTC. Its protein is CASSYQETQYF.

In this sample, this clonotype turned up many times. The chain joins TRBV6-5 to TRBJ2-2, with no clear D. V was pared by 2 bases and J by 3 bases, with 7 bases between. The CDR3 is 14 residues long. The V gene's germline CDR1 is MNHEY and CDR2 SVGAGI. The CDR3 region has the DNA TGTGCCAGCAGTTACAGGGCTTACACCGGGGAGCTGTTTTTT. Encoded protein: CASSYRAYTGELFF.

As for this clonotype: A read error likely explains this, since a far larger clone differs by one base. The chain uses TRBV28 and TRBJ2-1; the match to TRBD1 covers 7 bases. The J segment lost 10 bases and the V segment lost 1 base, leaving 7 bases of the junction unmatched. This CDR3 has 14 amino acids. The V gene's germline CDR1 is MDHEN and CDR2 SYDVKM. The CDR3 is CASSLFKGAYEQFF. The CDR3 nucleotides read TGTGCCAGCAGTTTATTTAAGGGGGCCTACGAGCAGTTCTTC. The variable domain in full, with the rest retrieved from reference TRBV28 and TRBJ2-1, is DVKVTQSSRYLVKRTGEKVFLECVQDMDHENMFWYRQDPGLGLRLIYFSYDVKMKEKGDIPEGYSVSREKKERFSLILESASTNQTSMYLCASSLFKGAYEQFFGPGTRLTVL.

This clonotype has a count of ten or more. The CDR3 is CATSRETGGYEKLFF. The DNA for the CDR3 is TGTGCCACCAGCAGAGAGACAGGGGGCTATGAAAAACTGTTTTTT. The chain uses TRBV15 and TRBJ1-4; TRBD1 matches 10 bases. Germline V gives CDR1 LNHNV, CDR2 YYDKDF (reference sequence). The CDR3 covers 15 residues. V gave up 0 bases and J gave up 6 bases; unmatched junction bases: 1. The whole variable domain, remainder taken from reference TRBV15 and TRBJ1-4, is DAMVIQNPRYQVTQFGKPVTLSCSQTLNHNVMYWYQQKSSQAPKLLFHYYDKDFNNEADTPDNFQSRRPNTSFCFLDIRSPGLGDTAMYLCATSRETGGYEKLFFGSGTQLSVL.

In this sample, this clonotype turned up many times. CDR3 in DNA: TGTGCCAGCAGTTCGACAGGGGCGACCGGGGAGCTGTTTTTT. It codes for CASSSTGATGELFF. The gene calls are TRBV12-3 or TRBV12-4 and TRBJ2-2; TRBD1 agrees at 8 bases. With 4 bases clipped from V and 5 bases from J, the junction kept 3 bases outside the gene matches. The CDR3 totals 14 residues.

At least ten counts were recorded for this clonotype. A much larger clonotype is one base distant, so this may be a read error. This chain links TRBV10-3 with TRBJ1-1, with 7 bases fitting TRBD1. From germline, CDR1 is ENHRY and CDR2 SYGVKD. The CDR3 sequence is 12 residues long. The V and J ends lost 5 bases and 7 bases, in that order; junction bases with no gene match: 4. DNA for the CDR3: TGTGCCATCAGTCGACAGGGAAGTGAAGCTTTCTTT. Protein product: CAISRQGSEAFF.

The sample holds many counts of this clonotype. The V call is TRBV14, the J call TRBJ1-2; 7 positions agree with TRBD1. Trimming took 2 bases from V and 4 from J; bases not matched to a gene: 16. The CDR3 has 18 amino acids. Germline assignment: CDR1 SGHDN and CDR2 FVKESK. The CDR3 DNA sequence: TGTGCCAGCAGCCAAACACCGGGACAGCTCAGGCCTTTCTATGGCTACACCTTC. Its protein is CASSQTPGQLRPFYGYTF.